The present TCR beta chain was sequenced within a study of Ad26.COV2.S vaccination and SARS-CoV-2 variants (dated by TCRdb to about 2021). General notes on the study: Donors in the vaccine arm were drawn from COV1001, a multicentre, randomized, double-blind, placebo-controlled phase I-IIa trial testing Ad26.COV2.S in healthy adults. Trial participants were randomized into five groups of five, in which low-dose or high-dose Ad26.COV2.S was given once or twice, or placebo was given on both occasions. A total of 32 samples were included in the TCR-sequenced set, comprising roughly 19 Ad26.COV2.S vaccine recipients, 5 placebo recipients and 8 SARS-CoV-2 convalescent individuals. Investigators remained blinded to trial group allocation during experiments and outcome assessment. Ad26.COV2.S was given intramuscularly at 5x10^10 or 1x10^11 viral particles, as a single shot or as two shots 56 days apart. TCRbeta repertoire sequencing served as the tool for gauging how specific and how broad the SARS-CoV-2-reactive T cell receptors were following Ad26.COV2.S vaccination. Points the paper makes about the study in general: Ad26.COV2.S recipients had higher spike-specific TCR breadth than placebo recipients (P = 0.0014). The study was not powered to compare responses between vaccine doses or regimens. After vaccination, spike-specific CD8+ and CD4+ T cell responses were reported to show substantial breadth. Vaccine and placebo recipients had similar non-spike TCR breadth, a finding consistent with the vaccine containing only spike. The authors noted that total T cell responses may have been underestimated by the TCR breadth and depth analyses.

Per the publication, the treatment or condition label means: 15 to 20 received Ad26.COV2.S at low or high dose, single or two shots; about 5 received placebo; per-sample allocation not given. Repertoires of vaccine and placebo recipients were sequenced from samples taken on day 63 after the first injection. Between 29 July and 7 August 2020, Cohort 1b enrolled around 25 adults aged 18-55 years at one site in Boston, USA. As a vaccine, Ad26.COV2.S was a replication-incompetent adenovirus type 26 vector that expressed a prefusion-stabilized SARS-CoV-2 spike protein derived from the original Wuhan strain. The immunoSEQ Assay was the method used to sequence TCRbeta CDR3 regions. After extraction, genomic DNA underwent amplification by bias-controlled multiplex PCR, followed by high-throughput sequencing. Per the source publication's procedure: Collapsing and filtering of sequences were performed to quantify the absolute abundance of each unique TCRbeta CDR3 region. T cell fraction was estimated by normalization of TCRbeta template counts to usable DNA, with usable DNA being measured through amplification of reference genes present in all nucleated cells. Repertoire TCRs were annotated as SARS-CoV-2-specific by exact matching of V gene, CDR3 amino acid sequence and J gene to a known reactive TCR set. The reference SARS-CoV-2 TCR set was obtained from MIRA and was filtered for enrichment in COVID-19-positive ImmuneCODE repertoires, whereby public or cross-reactive TCRs were removed. Using the MIRA antigens, annotated TCRs were further analysed by specific ORF or by position within an ORF. Depth was the summed frequency of annotated unique rearrangements, while breadth was defined as annotated unique rearrangements over total unique productive rearrangements. Two-sided Wilcoxon rank-sum tests were applied when comparing TCR breadth between groups. Held by TCRdb, this immuneACCESS table contains in-frame sequences only and omits some clones. Under half of the omission traces to an unresolved V gene where checked; the cause of the rest is unknown. V and J calls and clone size are those listed in that table; D and trimming were worked out from the DNA. The sample table records some 450,000 clones; roughly 87% of these occur just once. Clones ranked in the top ten supply around 4.5% of the sample.

V gives up 0 bases and J gives up 5 bases, and the segment between their germline ends measures 13 bases. CDR1 and CDR2, looked up from the germline V gene, are LGHNA and YNFKEQ. Counted from cysteine to phenylalanine, this CDR3 has 16 amino acids. The entry retains the CDR3 DNA only, 48 bases that are in frame from base 1. As to this clone: The antigen it binds to is not known. Base-call qualities are not available, and no considerably larger clone is one nucleotide away.

The sequence is built from TRBV4-2 and TRBJ2-2; no D gene is confidently identified. The sequencing used peripheral blood, collected in a trial of Ad26.COV2.S vaccine versus placebo. This sequence originates from a person aged 18-65 years who received the Ad26.COV2.S COVID-19 vaccine or a placebo. CDR3 protein: CASSQEGTELTGELFF. The DNA sequence is TGTGCCAGCAGCCAAGAAGGAACAGAGTTGACCGGGGAGCTGTTTTTT.